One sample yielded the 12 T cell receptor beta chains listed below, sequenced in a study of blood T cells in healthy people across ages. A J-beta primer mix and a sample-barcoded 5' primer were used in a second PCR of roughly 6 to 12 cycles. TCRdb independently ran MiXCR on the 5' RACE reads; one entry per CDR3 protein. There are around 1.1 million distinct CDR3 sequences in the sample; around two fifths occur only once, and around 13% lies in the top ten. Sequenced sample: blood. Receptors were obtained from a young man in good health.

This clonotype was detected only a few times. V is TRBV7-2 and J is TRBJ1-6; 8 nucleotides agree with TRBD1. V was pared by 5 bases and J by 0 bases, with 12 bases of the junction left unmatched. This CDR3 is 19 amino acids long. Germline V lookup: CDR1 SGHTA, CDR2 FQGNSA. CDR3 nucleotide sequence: TGTGCCAGCAGCCCACGAATCAAGACAGGGGCCTCCTATAATTCACCCCTCCACTTT. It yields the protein CASSPRIKTGASYNSPLHF.

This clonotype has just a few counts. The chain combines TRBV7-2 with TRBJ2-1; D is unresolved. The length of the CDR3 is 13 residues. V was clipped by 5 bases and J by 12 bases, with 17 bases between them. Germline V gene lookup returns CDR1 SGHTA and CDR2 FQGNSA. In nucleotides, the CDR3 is TGTGCCAGCAGCACCGGACCATCTATCGGGCAGTTCTTC. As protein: CASSTGPSIGQFF. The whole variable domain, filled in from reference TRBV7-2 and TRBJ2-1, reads GAGVSQSPSNKVTEKGKDVELRCDPISGHTALYWYRQSLGQGLEFLIYFQGNSAPDKSGLPSDRFSAERTGGSVSTLTIQRTQQEDSAVYLCASSTGPSIGQFFGPGTRLTVL.

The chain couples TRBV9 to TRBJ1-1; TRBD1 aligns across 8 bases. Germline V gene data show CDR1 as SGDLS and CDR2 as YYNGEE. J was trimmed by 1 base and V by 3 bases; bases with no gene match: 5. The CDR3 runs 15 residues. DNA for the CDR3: TGTGCCAGCAGCGGATCCGGACAGGGGAACACTGAAGCTTTCTTT. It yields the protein CASSGSGQGNTEAFF.

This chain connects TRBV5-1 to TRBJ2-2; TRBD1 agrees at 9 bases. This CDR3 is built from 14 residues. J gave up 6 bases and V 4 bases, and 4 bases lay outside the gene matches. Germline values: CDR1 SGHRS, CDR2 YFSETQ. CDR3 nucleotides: TGCGCCAGCAGCGATACAGGGGGCCCCGGGGAGCTGTTTTTT. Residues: CASSDTGGPGELFF.

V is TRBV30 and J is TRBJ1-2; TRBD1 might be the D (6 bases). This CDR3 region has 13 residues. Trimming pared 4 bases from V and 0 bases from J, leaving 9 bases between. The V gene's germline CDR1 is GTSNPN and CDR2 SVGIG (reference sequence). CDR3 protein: CAWTRQANYGYTF. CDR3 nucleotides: TGTGCCTGGACCCGACAGGCTAACTATGGCTACACCTTC.

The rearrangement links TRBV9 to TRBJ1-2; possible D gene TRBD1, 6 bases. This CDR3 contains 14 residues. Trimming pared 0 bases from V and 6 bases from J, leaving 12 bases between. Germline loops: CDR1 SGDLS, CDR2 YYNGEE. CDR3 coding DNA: TGTGCCAGCAGCGTAGCGGCGGGGACACATGGCTACACCTTC. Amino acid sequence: CASSVAAGTHGYTF.

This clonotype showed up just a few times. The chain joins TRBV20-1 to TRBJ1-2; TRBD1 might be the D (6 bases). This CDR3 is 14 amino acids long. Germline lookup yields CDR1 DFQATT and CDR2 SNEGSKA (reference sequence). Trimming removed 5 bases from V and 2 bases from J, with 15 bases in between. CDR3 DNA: TGCAGTGCTCCTAAGACAGGTTCCAACTATGGCTACACCTTC. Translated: CSAPKTGSNYGYTF.

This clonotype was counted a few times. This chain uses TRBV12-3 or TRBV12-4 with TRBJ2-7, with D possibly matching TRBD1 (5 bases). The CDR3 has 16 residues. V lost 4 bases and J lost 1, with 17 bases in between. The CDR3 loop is CASSSSGGHPSYEQYF. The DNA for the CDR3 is TGTGCCAGCAGTTCCTCGGGTGGACACCCTTCCTACGAGCAGTACTTC.

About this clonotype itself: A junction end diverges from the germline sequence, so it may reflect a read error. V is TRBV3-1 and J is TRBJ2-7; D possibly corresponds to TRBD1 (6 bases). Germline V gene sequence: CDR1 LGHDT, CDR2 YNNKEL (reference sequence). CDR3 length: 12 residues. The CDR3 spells CASSQGGHEQYF. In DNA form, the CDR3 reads TGCGCCAGCAGCCAAGGGGGACACGAGCAGTACTTC.

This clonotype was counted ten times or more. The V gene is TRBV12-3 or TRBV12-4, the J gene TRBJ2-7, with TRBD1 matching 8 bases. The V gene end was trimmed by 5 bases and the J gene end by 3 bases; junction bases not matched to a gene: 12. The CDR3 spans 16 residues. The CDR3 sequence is CASSPLDRGSRYEQYF. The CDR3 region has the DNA TGTGCCAGCAGTCCCCTTGACAGGGGTTCCCGCTACGAGCAGTACTTC.

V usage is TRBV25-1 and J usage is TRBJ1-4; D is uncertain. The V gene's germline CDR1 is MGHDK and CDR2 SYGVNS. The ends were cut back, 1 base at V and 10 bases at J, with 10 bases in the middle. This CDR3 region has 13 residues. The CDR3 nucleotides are TGTGCCAGCAGTGAATTTGGGGTAGGAAAACTGTTTTTT. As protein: CASSEFGVGKLFF.

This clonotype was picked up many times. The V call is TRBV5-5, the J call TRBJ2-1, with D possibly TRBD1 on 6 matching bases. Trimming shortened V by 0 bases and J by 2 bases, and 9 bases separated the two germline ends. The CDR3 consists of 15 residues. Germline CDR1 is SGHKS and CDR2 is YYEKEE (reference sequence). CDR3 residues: CASSLEQGTYNEQFF. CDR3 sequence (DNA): TGTGCCAGCAGCTTGGAACAGGGCACCTACAATGAGCAGTTCTTC.